These T cell receptor beta chains were read from a single sample in a study of T-cell memory formation after mild COVID-19. TCRdb reprocessed the 5' RACE reads with MiXCR, giving one entry per CDR3 protein. The sample yields 300,000 to 350,000 distinct CDR3 sequences, approximately 12% seen once. Sequencing used PBMCs or a T cell subset sorted from them (not recorded which). Receptors were obtained from a man aged 18-30 years who had mild COVID-19 (a few samples of this study predate the infection). Cell type and time point are not known. The CDR3 runs from the conserved cysteine through the conserved F or W. The D gene is left open where the match is weak. The size of a clone is reported for some rows only, either as once, few or many, or as a class for expanded clones.

D	size	V	J	CDR3	DNA
TRBD2	-	TRBV5-1	TRBJ2-3	CASSLVSGGVRDTQYF	TGCGCCAGCAGCTTGGTCAGCGGGGGGGTCCGGGATACGCAGTATTTT
-	few	TRBV12-3/TRBV12-4	TRBJ2-3	CASSLPIAGTDTQYF	TGTGCCAGCAGCCTGCCTATAGCGGGCACAGATACGCAGTATTTT
-	few	TRBV28	TRBJ1-2	CASRSSYGYTF	TGTGCCAGCAGATCTAGTTATGGCTACACCTTC
-	-	TRBV5-5	TRBJ2-5	CASSFLDFETQYF	TGTGCCAGCAGCTTCCTAGATTTTGAGACCCAGTACTTC
-	many	TRBV3-1	TRBJ2-7	CASSRDSGREQYF	TGTGCCAGCAGCCGGGACTCCGGTCGAGAGCAGTACTTC
-	-	TRBV27	TRBJ1-6	CASSSPTGLGSNSPLHF	TGTGCCAGCAGTTCACCGACGGGGTTGGGTAGCAATTCACCCCTCCACTTT
-	few	TRBV4-3	TRBJ2-5	CASSQGIQETQYF	TGCGCCAGCAGCCAAGGCATCCAAGAGACCCAGTACTTC
TRBD1	few	TRBV6-6	TRBJ1-2	CASSYGDSRPLNYGYTF	TGTGCCAGCAGTTACGGGGACAGCCGTCCGCTTAACTATGGCTACACCTTC
-	many	TRBV7-3	TRBJ2-3	CASSFGGFRKDTQYF	TGTGCCAGCAGCTTTGGGGGTTTTAGAAAGGATACGCAGTATTTT
-	many	TRBV9	TRBJ1-5	CASSVTAGRNQPQHF	TGTGCCAGCAGCGTAACAGCAGGGCGCAATCAGCCCCAGCATTTT
TRBD1	-	TRBV4-1	TRBJ1-2	CASSHTTGENYGYTF	TGCGCCAGCAGCCACACGACAGGGGAGAACTATGGCTACACCTTC
-	-	TRBV14	TRBJ2-4	CASSLRREVAKNIQYF	TGTGCCAGCAGCCTTCGTCGTGAGGTCGCCAAAAACATTCAGTACTTC
-	many	TRBV11-2	TRBJ2-2	CASSLGRTFLHPGELFF	TGTGCCAGCAGCTTAGGCCGGACTTTCCTTCATCCCGGGGAGCTGTTTTTT
TRBD2	-	TRBV23-1	TRBJ2-5	CAIGTLGGAQYF	TGCGCCATCGGGACGCTGGGGGGGGCCCAGTACTTC
TRBD1	few	TRBV7-2	TRBJ2-3	CASSLGRQGAGTDTQYF	TGTGCCAGCAGCTTAGGACGGCAGGGGGCAGGCACAGATACGCAGTATTTT
-	-	TRBV7-2	TRBJ1-3	CASSLSRASGNTIYF	TGTGCCAGCAGCTTGAGTAGGGCCAGCGGAAACACCATATATTTT
TRBD1	-	TRBV12-3/TRBV12-4	TRBJ2-4	CDSTQAGTGIENIQYF	TGTGACAGCACTCAAGCCGGGACAGGGATCGAAAACATTCAGTACTTC
-	few	TRBV7-2	TRBJ1-1	CASSYLGSAFF	TGTGCCAGCAGCTACTTAGGCTCGGCTTTCTTT
TRBD1	few	TRBV7-9	TRBJ2-4	CASSGRQGKATLAKNIQYF	TGTGCCAGCAGCGGGAGACAGGGGAAGGCTACCTTAGCCAAAAACATTCAGTACTTC
TRBD2	-	TRBV3-1	TRBJ2-5	CASSRLRGGKETQYF	TGTGCCAGCAGCCGGTTGCGCGGGGGGAAAGAGACCCAGTACTTC
-	-	TRBV20-1	TRBJ2-1	CSARERLYNEQFF	TGCAGTGCTAGAGAAAGGCTATACAATGAGCAGTTCTTC
-	-	TRBV4-1	TRBJ1-1	CASSQAQGKSTEAFF	TGCGCCAGCAGCCAAGCGCAGGGGAAAAGCACTGAAGCTTTCTTT
-	-	TRBV29-1	TRBJ1-1	CSVEDRAGTEAFF	TGCAGCGTTGAAGACAGGGCCGGCACTGAAGCTTTCTTT
TRBD2	many	TRBV12-3/TRBV12-4	TRBJ2-5	CASSGVAGRVGQETQYF	TGTGCCAGCAGTGGAGTAGCGGGCCGGGTTGGCCAAGAGACCCAGTACTTC
-	many	TRBV5-1	TRBJ2-5	CASSLVGETQYF	TGCGCCAGCAGCTTGGTCGGGGAGACCCAGTACTTC
-	-	TRBV27	TRBJ1-1	CASSLLDTGRAFF	TGTGCCAGCAGTTTACTGGACACGGGGAGAGCTTTCTTT
-	-	TRBV28	TRBJ1-2	CASSSGRRVANYGYTF	TGTGCCAGCAGCTCGGGACGGCGCGTAGCTAACTATGGCTACACCTTC
-	-	TRBV4-3	TRBJ1-1	CASSQDWGTLSGNTEAFF	TGCGCCAGCAGCCAAGATTGGGGGACCTTAAGCGGGAACACTGAAGCTTTCTTT
-	many	TRBV5-1	TRBJ2-3	CASSFSGTDTQYF	TGCGCCAGCAGCTTCTCAGGGACAGATACGCAGTATTTT
TRBD1	few	TRBV29-1	TRBJ2-3	CSVVRDRASDTQYF	TGCAGCGTTGTCCGGGACAGGGCCTCAGATACGCAGTATTTT
TRBD1	few	TRBV7-6	TRBJ1-1	CASSSGGVDTEAFF	TGTGCCAGCAGCTCAGGGGGGGTTGACACTGAAGCTTTCTTT
-	few	TRBV20-1	TRBJ1-5	CSASTTSNQPQHF	TGCAGTGCTAGTACGACGAGCAATCAGCCCCAGCATTTT
-	few	TRBV12-3/TRBV12-4	TRBJ1-4	CASSFGRPTNEKLFF	TGTGCCAGCAGTTTCGGAAGACCAACTAATGAAAAACTGTTTTTT
TRBD1	many	TRBV4-2	TRBJ1-4	CASSQDPGQGAEKLFF	TGTGCCAGCAGCCAAGACCCCGGACAGGGGGCTGAAAAACTGTTTTTT
-	few	TRBV5-1	TRBJ1-4	CASSSRDLGEKLFF	TGCGCCAGCAGCTCCCGGGATCTCGGGGAAAAACTGTTTTTT
TRBD2	-	TRBV4-3	TRBJ2-5	CASSQGPSGYQETQYF	TGCGCCAGCAGCCAAGGCCCTAGCGGGTACCAAGAGACCCAGTACTTC
TRBD1	-	TRBV6-5	TRBJ1-2	CASNPQGATKHLNYGYTF	TGTGCCAGCAACCCACAGGGGGCAACGAAACATTTGAACTATGGCTACACCTTC
-	few	TRBV7-8	TRBJ2-2	CASSLNGGGTGELFF	TGTGCCAGCAGCTTAAATGGGGGCGGGACCGGGGAGCTGTTTTTT
TRBD1	-	TRBV12-3/TRBV12-4	TRBJ2-7	CASSSPGQGRTYEQYF	TGTGCCAGCAGTTCCCCGGGACAGGGGAGAACCTACGAGCAGTACTTC
TRBD1	few	TRBV20-1	TRBJ2-3	CSAGKTGIVPDTQYF	TGCAGTGCTGGAAAGACAGGGATTGTTCCAGATACGCAGTATTTT
TRBD2	few	TRBV29-1	TRBJ2-1	CSVAGTSGGANYNEQFF	TGCAGCGTTGCCGGGACTAGCGGGGGAGCCAACTACAATGAGCAGTTCTTC
-	-	TRBV12-3/TRBV12-4	TRBJ1-5	CASSFGVARGGQPQHF	TGTGCCAGCAGTTTCGGCGTGGCGAGAGGTGGTCAGCCCCAGCATTTT
-	-	TRBV20-1	TRBJ1-4	CSARDLESATNEKLFF	TGCAGTGCTAGAGATCTAGAGTCTGCAACTAATGAAAAACTGTTTTTT
-	many	TRBV28	TRBJ2-3	CASSLRLGTDTQYF	TGTGCCAGCAGTTTAAGACTTGGCACAGATACGCAGTATTTT